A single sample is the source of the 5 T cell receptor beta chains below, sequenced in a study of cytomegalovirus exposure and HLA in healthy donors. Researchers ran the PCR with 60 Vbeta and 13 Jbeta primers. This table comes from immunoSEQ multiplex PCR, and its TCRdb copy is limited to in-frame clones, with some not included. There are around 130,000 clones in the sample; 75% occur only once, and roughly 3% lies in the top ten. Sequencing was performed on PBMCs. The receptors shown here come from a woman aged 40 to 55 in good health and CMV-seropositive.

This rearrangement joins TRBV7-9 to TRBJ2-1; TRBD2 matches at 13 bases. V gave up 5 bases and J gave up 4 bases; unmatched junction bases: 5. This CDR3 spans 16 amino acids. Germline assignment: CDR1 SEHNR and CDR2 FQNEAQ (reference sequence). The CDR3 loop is CASSGGLAGVYNEQFF. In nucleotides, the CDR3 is TGTGCCAGCAGCGGAGGACTAGCGGGGGTTTACAATGAGCAGTTCTTC.

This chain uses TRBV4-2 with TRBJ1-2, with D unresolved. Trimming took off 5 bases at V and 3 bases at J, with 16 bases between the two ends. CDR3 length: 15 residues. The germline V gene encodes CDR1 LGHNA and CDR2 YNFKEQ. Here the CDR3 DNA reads TGTGCCAGCAGCTTGTTGGAGGTCTTAGACTATGGCTACACCTTC. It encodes CASSLLEVLDYGYTF.

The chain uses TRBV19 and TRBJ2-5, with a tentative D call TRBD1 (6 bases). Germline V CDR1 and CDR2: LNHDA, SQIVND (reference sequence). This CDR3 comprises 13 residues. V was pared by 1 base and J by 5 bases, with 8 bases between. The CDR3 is CASSIGQDETQYF. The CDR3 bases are TGTGCCAGTAGTATAGGACAGGATGAGACCCAGTACTTC.

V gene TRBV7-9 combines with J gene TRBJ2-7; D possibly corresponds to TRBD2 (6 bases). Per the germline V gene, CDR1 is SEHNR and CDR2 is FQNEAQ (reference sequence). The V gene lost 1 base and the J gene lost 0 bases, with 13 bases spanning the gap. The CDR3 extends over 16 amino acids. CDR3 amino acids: CASSLVGGFSSYEQYF. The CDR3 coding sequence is TGTGCCAGCAGCTTAGTAGGAGGGTTTAGCTCCTACGAGCAGTACTTC.

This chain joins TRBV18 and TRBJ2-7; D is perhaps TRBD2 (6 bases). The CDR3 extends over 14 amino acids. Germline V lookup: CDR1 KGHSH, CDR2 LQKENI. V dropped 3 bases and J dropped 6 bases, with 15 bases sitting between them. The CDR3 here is CASSPIPAGGEQYF. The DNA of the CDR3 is TGTGCCAGCTCACCGATTCCAGCCGGGGGCGAGCAGTACTTC.